The 8 T cell receptor beta chains below come from one sample, sequenced in a study of cytomegalovirus exposure and HLA in healthy donors. Both 60 Vbeta primers and 13 Jbeta primers went into the PCR. Measured with immunoSEQ multiplex PCR; TCRdb has only the in-frame clones, and not every one. Of approximately 140,000 clones in the sample, roughly 80% were seen once. Specimen: PBMCs. These receptors were obtained from a woman between 45 and 65 years old in good health and CMV-seronegative.

The chain links TRBV6-5 to TRBJ2-6, with D possibly TRBD1 on 6 matching bases. Germline lookup yields CDR1 MNHEY and CDR2 SVGAGI. Trimming stripped 5 bases from V and 4 bases from J, with 12 bases between. The CDR3 has 15 residues. The CDR3 protein is CASSNTGWGANVLTF. CDR3 DNA: TGTGCCAGCAGTAATACAGGGTGGGGGGCCAACGTCCTGACTTTC.

J is TRBJ2-1 and V is TRBV4-2, with D unclear. V was clipped by 3 bases and J by 5 bases, with 11 bases between them. Germline-derived CDR1 and CDR2 are LGHNA and YNFKEQ. This CDR3 region has 14 residues. The CDR3 DNA sequence: TGTGCCAGCAGCCAGAACTTGAGAAACAATGAGCAGTTCTTC. Residues: CASSQNLRNNEQFF.

The J gene is TRBJ2-7, the V gene TRBV7-8, with TRBD2 matching over 10 bases. This CDR3 is 15 amino acids long. Unmatched junction bases numbered 7, after V lost 5 bases and J lost 3 bases. Germline loops: CDR1 SGHVS, CDR2 FQNEAQ. The CDR3 here is CASSPRLAGSYEQYF. The CDR3 DNA reads TGTGCCAGCAGCCCCCGACTAGCGGGCAGCTACGAGCAGTACTTC.

The CDR3 nucleotides are TGTGCCACCAGCTTAACGAACACAGGGGGACTCGGAGAGACCCAGTACTTC. Translation: CATSLTNTGGLGETQYF. V and J are TRBV15 and TRBJ2-5; TRBD1 matches at 8 bases. This CDR3 has 17 amino acids. Trimming removed 5 bases from V and 4 bases from J; junction bases left unmatched: 15. Per the germline V gene, CDR1 is LNHNV and CDR2 is YYDKDF (reference sequence).

The chain combines TRBV5-6 with TRBJ2-7; 7 bases are shared with TRBD1. The V gene end was trimmed by 4 bases and the J gene end by 6 bases; junction bases not matched to a gene: 4. The CDR3 is made up of 12 amino acids. Germline CDR1 and CDR2: SGHDT and YYEEEE. The CDR3 spells CASSRDRSEQYF. Written as DNA, the CDR3 is TGTGCCAGCAGCAGGGACAGAAGCGAGCAGTACTTC.

The chain employs TRBV18 and TRBJ1-2; TRBD1 might be the D (5 bases). The CDR3 covers 14 residues. Germline V gives CDR1 KGHSH, CDR2 LQKENI. The ends were cut back, 0 bases at V and 4 bases at J, with 9 bases in the middle. The CDR3 spells CASSPPGGSYGYTF. DNA for the CDR3: TGTGCCAGCTCACCACCGGGGGGGAGCTATGGCTACACCTTC.

This clone was seen only a few times. The chain recombines TRBV25-1 with TRBJ1-1, with D possibly TRBD1 on 6 matching bases. Trimming shortened V by 7 bases and J by 1 base, and 13 bases separated the two germline ends. Germline lookup yields CDR1 MGHDK and CDR2 SYGVNS. The CDR3 covers 14 residues. Written as DNA, the CDR3 is TGTGCCAGCAAAGACCGGGACAAGAACACTGAAGCTTTCTTT. Its translation: CASKDRDKNTEAFF.

This clone came up a few times. One end of the junction varies from germline; a read error may be responsible. The J gene is TRBJ2-3, the V gene TRBV7-7, with a possible D match to TRBD1 (6 bases). Germline lookup yields CDR1 SSHAT and CDR2 FNYEAQ (reference sequence). The length of the CDR3 is 14 residues. CDR3 in DNA: TGTGCTAGCAGCCATTCGGACAGAACAGATACGCAGTATTTT. Protein product: CASSHSDRTDTQYF.